The rows below give T cell receptor beta chains drawn from one sample of a study of neurological immune-mediated disorders. Each CDR3 protein gets one entry after TCRdb re-called the 5' RACE reads with MiXCR. The table shows about 70,000 distinct CDR3 sequences, with 3% to 4% occurring only once. The sequenced material came from PBMCs. The source is a woman aged 45-60 years with multiple sclerosis. CDR3s include the opening cysteine and the closing phenylalanine or tryptophan. A D gene is named only where the DNA matches it firmly. Size is omitted from some rows. Given values are once, few, many or a class for expanded clones.

J: TRBJ2-1; size: many; V: TRBV19; D: NA; length: 13; DNA: TGTGCCAGTAGTAGACAGGATAGGGGTGAGCAGTTCTTC; CDR3: CASSRQDRGEQFF
J: TRBJ2-2; size: many; V: TRBV4-2; D: NA; length: 18; DNA: TGTGCCAGCAGCCGCCGGACGACGGGGGGCTGGGAGTCCGGGGAGCTGTTTTTT; CDR3: CASSRRTTGGWESGELFF
J: TRBJ2-3; size: many; V: TRBV7-2; D: TRBD2; length: 14; DNA: TGTGCCAGCAGCTTGCCGGGGGGGACAGATACGCAGTATTTT; CDR3: CASSLPGGTDTQYF
J: TRBJ2-5; size: many; V: TRBV7-8; D: NA; length: 12; DNA: TGTGCCAGCAGCCCCCCCTTAGAGACCCAGTACTTC; CDR3: CASSPPLETQYF
J: TRBJ2-3; size: many; V: TRBV5-1; D: TRBD1; length: 15; DNA: TGCGCCAGCAGCTTCTCAGGACAGGGGGACGATACGCAGTATTTT; CDR3: CASSFSGQGDDTQYF
J: TRBJ2-3; size: many; V: TRBV7-3; D: NA; length: 13; DNA: TGTGCCAGCAGCTTAGGGCCCGTCGATACGCAGTATTTT; CDR3: CASSLGPVDTQYF
J: TRBJ2-2; size: many; V: TRBV11-3; D: NA; length: 15; DNA: TGTGCCAGCAGCTTAAATCGACAGAACACCGGGGAGCTGTTTTTT; CDR3: CASSLNRQNTGELFF
J: TRBJ2-1; size: many; V: TRBV9; D: TRBD2; length: 15; DNA: TGTGCCAGCAGCGGTTCTAGCGGGGTCTACAATGAGCAGTTCTTC; CDR3: CASSGSSGVYNEQFF
J: TRBJ2-1; size: many; V: TRBV20-1; D: NA; length: 13; DNA: TGCAGTGAAAATGGGCCAGCGCGCAATGAGCAGTTCTTC; CDR3: CSENGPARNEQFF
J: TRBJ2-7; size: many; V: TRBV9; D: TRBD2; length: 17; DNA: TGTGCCAGCAGCGCGGGACTAGCGGGGGTAAGCTCCTACGAGCAGTACTTC; CDR3: CASSAGLAGVSSYEQYF
J: TRBJ1-4; size: many; V: TRBV20-1; D: TRBD1; length: 16; DNA: TGCAGTGCTAGTGGGGCTACAGGGGAAACTAATGAAAAACTGTTTTTT; CDR3: CSASGATGETNEKLFF
J: TRBJ1-1; size: many; V: TRBV27; D: NA; length: 14; DNA: TGTGCCAGCAGTTTGCGGGGGCTGGGGACTGAAGCTTTCTTT; CDR3: CASSLRGLGTEAFF
J: TRBJ1-6; size: many; V: TRBV4-3; D: TRBD1; length: 16; DNA: TGCGCCAGCAGCGCACGCCCCCGGGACAGGGATTCACCCCTCCACTTT; CDR3: CASSARPRDRDSPLHF
J: TRBJ2-1; size: NA; V: TRBV20-1; D: TRBD2; length: 14; DNA: TGCAGTGCTCCTCCTAGCGGGGGGGCGGGTGAGCAGTTCTTC; CDR3: CSAPPSGGAGEQFF
J: TRBJ1-1; size: NA; V: TRBV29-1; D: NA; length: 14; DNA: TGCAGCGTCGCAAGAGGGGCTGCCTTGTCTGAAGCTTTCTTT; CDR3: CSVARGAALSEAFF
J: TRBJ2-7; size: many; V: TRBV4-3; D: NA; length: 16; DNA: TGCGCCAGCAGCCAAGGGTCAGGACACAACTCCTACGAGCAGTACTTC; CDR3: CASSQGSGHNSYEQYF
J: TRBJ1-5; size: many; V: TRBV20-1; D: NA; length: 13; DNA: TGCAGTGCCCCCCCGGATAGCAATCAGCCCCAGCATTTT; CDR3: CSAPPDSNQPQHF
J: TRBJ1-4; size: many; V: TRBV20-1; D: NA; length: 17; DNA: TGCAGTGCTAGCTCCCTCAGGGGCCTCCCGGAATCTGAAAAACTGTTTTTT; CDR3: CSASSLRGLPESEKLFF
J: TRBJ1-1; size: many; V: TRBV6-1; D: NA; length: 11; DNA: TGTGCCAGCAGTGTCGGTACTGAAGCTTTCTTT; CDR3: CASSVGTEAFF
J: TRBJ2-3; size: many; V: TRBV7-9; D: NA; length: 16; DNA: TGTGCCAGCAGCTCCTCCCCCCGCGCCCCCACAGATACGCAGTATTTT; CDR3: CASSSSPRAPTDTQYF